This T cell receptor (beta chain) was found in a study of T-cell memory formation after mild COVID-19. Amplification by 5'RACE using constant-segment primers produced TCR alpha and TCR beta cDNA libraries that carried sample barcodes and UMIs. TCRdb analysed the 5' RACE reads with MiXCR anew, one entry per CDR3 protein. Of 110,000 or so distinct CDR3 sequences listed, 20% to 25% are singletons. About this clonotype: Antigen: not known.

Study outcomes and limitations: Within pre-infection memory, some responding clones were found, suggesting cross-reactive memory joined.

Sequencing input: PBMCs or a T cell subset sorted from them (not recorded which). The sequence derives from a man between 18 and 29 years old who had mild COVID-19 (a few samples of this study predate the infection). Cell type and time point are not known.

The DNA of the CDR3 is TGTGCCAGCAGCGACAGGGGTACGCAGTATTTT. Translation gives CASSDRGTQYF. This chain joins TRBV7-3 and TRBJ2-3; TRBD1 agrees at 8 bases. CDR1 is SGHTA, CDR2 FQGTGA, per germline. The CDR3 runs to 11 residues. The V gene end was trimmed by 5 bases and the J gene end by 8 bases; junction bases not matched to a gene: 0.